Each of the 24 T cell receptor beta chains below was sequenced from the same sample in a study of control samples from healthy donors and cancer patients. Sequencing used immunoSEQ multiplex PCR; TCRdb keeps in-frame clones, though not all of them. The data show about 150,000 clones, 93% seen once. The sequenced sample was blood. The receptors shown here come from a man aged 50-60 years in good health.

This clone has only one observation. V and J are TRBV28 and TRBJ1-2; D is ambiguous. The CDR3 contains 14 residues. With 1 base removed from V and 5 bases from J, the gap between germline ends came to 11 bases. Germline CDR1 is MDHEN and CDR2 is SYDVKM. CDR3 nucleotides: TGTGCCAGCAGTTTATCTTCACAGAGATATGGCTACACCTTC. It encodes CASSLSSQRYGYTF.

The chain combines TRBV11-2 with TRBJ1-1, with D hard to call. Trimming removed 5 bases from V and 8 bases from J, with 12 bases in between. The CDR3 runs 12 residues. Germline CDR1 reads SGHAT; CDR2 reads FQNNGV. CDR3 region: CASSSGREEAFF. In DNA, the CDR3 is TGTGCCAGCAGCAGTGGACGGGAAGAAGCTTTCTTT.

This clone was detected only once. The identical CDR3 is also encoded by other nucleotide sequences in the sample. V usage is TRBV12-3 or TRBV12-4 and J usage is TRBJ1-5; D gene unclear. V was trimmed by 1 base and J by 4 bases, leaving 5 bases between them. The CDR3 is 13 residues long. CDR3 region: CASSLGSNQPQHF. The CDR3 region has the DNA TGTGCCAGCAGTTTAGGATCGAATCAGCCCCAGCATTTT.

V and J are TRBV19 and TRBJ2-7, with D perhaps given as TRBD1 or TRBD2 (5 bases each). V gave up 3 bases and J gave up 0 bases, with 6 bases separating them. Germline V gives CDR1 LNHDA, CDR2 SQIVND (reference sequence). The CDR3 is 13 residues long. In nucleotides, the CDR3 is TGTGCCAGTAGTATTGGGGGCTCCTACGAGCAGTACTTC. Its translation: CASSIGGSYEQYF.

This rearrangement joins TRBV6-5 to TRBJ1-1, with D uncertain. The CDR3 extends over 13 amino acids. The germline V and J ends were trimmed by 2 bases and 4 bases, with 8 bases remaining between them. Germline-derived CDR1 and CDR2 are MNHEY and SVGAGI. CDR3 region: CASSYPTGTEAFF. Written as DNA, the CDR3 is TGTGCCAGCAGTTACCCTACGGGCACTGAAGCTTTCTTT.

The V gene is TRBV9, the J gene TRBJ2-1; 9 bases map to TRBD2. The CDR3 is 16 residues long. CDR1 is SGDLS, CDR2 YYNGEE, per germline. V lost 0 bases and J lost 2; bases outside the gene matches: 3. The DNA of the CDR3 is TGTGCCAGCAGCGTAGATCAGCGGGGGGCCTACAATGAGCAGTTCTTC. Translating gives CASSVDQRGAYNEQFF.

The V gene is TRBV18, the J gene TRBJ1-5; the match to TRBD1 covers 11 bases. CDR1 KGHSH and CDR2 LQKENI come from the germline V gene. CDR3 size: 15 residues. V shed 3 bases and J 5 bases; nucleotides not matched to a gene: 3. The CDR3 bases are TGTGCCAGCTCACCTGGACAGGGGGCGCATCAGCCCCAGCATTTT. This gives the protein CASSPGQGAHQPQHF.

This rearrangement joins TRBV18 to TRBJ2-3, with TRBD2 matching over 7 bases. J was trimmed by 5 bases and V by 2 bases; bases with no gene match: 4. The CDR3 spans 14 residues. Germline CDR1 is KGHSH and CDR2 is LQKENI. CDR3 in DNA: TGTGCCAGCTCACCATCTAGCGGCTTAGATACGCAGTATTTT. Translating it yields CASSPSSGLDTQYF.

The gene calls are TRBV27 and TRBJ1-3, with 7 nucleotides matching TRBD1. The length of the CDR3 is 13 residues. Germline assignment: CDR1 MNHEY and CDR2 SMNVEV (reference sequence). Losses at the gene ends were 7 bases for V and 8 bases for J; bases not matched to a gene: 8. Here the CDR3 reads CASMRQGGYTIYF. CDR3 nucleotides: TGTGCCAGCATGCGACAGGGCGGATACACCATATATTTT.

CDR3 sequence: CASSSGRVSGNEQFF. CDR3 nucleotides: TGCGCCAGCAGTAGCGGGAGAGTTAGTGGGAATGAGCAGTTCTTC. The rearrangement uses TRBV5-1 and TRBJ2-1; TRBD2 aligns across 9 bases. There are 15 residues in the CDR3. In germline, CDR1 is SGHRS, CDR2 YFSETQ. Trimming cost V 5 bases and J 7 bases; bases outside gene matches: 10.

A single count supports this clone. The V gene is TRBV11-2, the J gene TRBJ1-2, with no clear D. V was shortened by 5 bases and J by 4 bases, with 8 bases between the two germline ends. The CDR3 is 12 amino acids. Germline V gene lookup returns CDR1 SGHAT and CDR2 FQNNGV. The CDR3, as DNA: TGTGCCAGCAGCAGGGATGGCTATGGCTACACCTTC. This encodes CASSRDGYGYTF.

Comment on this clone: The same CDR3 is also encoded by other DNA sequences in this sample. The chain recombines TRBV9 with TRBJ2-1, with TRBD2 as a possible D gene (5 bases). Per the germline V gene, CDR1 is SGDLS and CDR2 is YYNGEE. Trimming cost V 0 bases and J 4 bases, with 8 bases left between them. This CDR3 has 14 residues. This chain's CDR3 is CASSVEPGYNEQFF. The CDR3 region has the DNA TGTGCCAGCAGCGTAGAACCGGGGTACAATGAGCAGTTCTTC. The variable domain in full, completed from reference TRBV9 and TRBJ2-1, reads DSGVTQTPKHLITATGQRVTLRCSPRSGDLSVYWYQQSLDQGLQFLIQYYNGEERAKGNILERFSAQQFPDLHSELNLSSLELGDSALYFCASSVEPGYNEQFFGPGTRLTVL.

The gene calls are TRBV29-1 and TRBJ1-2, with 7 positions matching TRBD1. The CDR3 length is 13 residues. Per germline, CDR1 SQVTM and CDR2 ANQGSEA. The ends lost 6 bases at V and 7 bases at J; junction bases unmatched: 11. CDR3 in DNA: TGCAGCGTGGACGAGGCAGGGGGTACTGGCTACACCTTC. As protein: CSVDEAGGTGYTF.

The rearrangement joins TRBV5-1 to TRBJ1-1, with 8 positions matching TRBD1. Germline V gene lookup returns CDR1 SGHRS and CDR2 YFSETQ. CDR3 length: 15 residues. The V segment lost 3 bases and the J segment 4 bases; nucleotides outside the gene matches: 8. The CDR3 DNA is TGCGCCAGCAGCTGGGTACAGGGGGGAAGCACTGAAGCTTTCTTT. Translating gives CASSWVQGGSTEAFF.

This CDR3 is CASSLETGTGGLETQYF. In DNA form, the CDR3 reads TGTGCCAGCAGCTTAGAAACCGGGACAGGGGGCTTGGAGACCCAGTACTTC. The rearrangement links TRBV7-2 to TRBJ2-5, with 12 bases aligning to TRBD1. V lost 1 base and J lost 5; bases outside the gene matches: 8. The germline V gene encodes CDR1 SGHTA and CDR2 FQGNSA. The length of the CDR3 is 17 residues.

The gene calls are TRBV20-1 and TRBJ1-1; no clear D. The germline gives CDR1 DFQATT, CDR2 SNEGSKA (reference sequence). Trimming took off 3 bases at V and 1 base at J, with 12 bases between the two ends. The CDR3 contains 14 residues. The CDR3 coding sequence is TGCAGTGCTAGTAGTCTCCGACGGAACACTGAAGCTTTCTTT. It specifies CSASSLRRNTEAFF.

The CDR3 DNA reads as TGTGCCAGCAGTTTAAGGCACCAAGCTTTCTTT. Translated: CASSLRHQAFF. This chain joins TRBV12-3 or TRBV12-4 and TRBJ1-1; no clear D. The CDR3 has 11 amino acids. Trimming took off 2 bases at V and 9 bases at J, with 7 bases between the two ends.

The chain joins TRBV5-6 to TRBJ2-4, with 8 positions matching TRBD1. V gave up 4 bases and J gave up 8 bases; unmatched junction bases: 11. Looked up from germline, CDR1 is SGHDT and CDR2 is YYEEEE. CDR3 length: 15 residues. The chain's CDR3 is CASSRRQGRLDIQYF. CDR3 nucleotide sequence: TGTGCCAGCAGCCGGAGACAGGGGAGGTTAGACATTCAGTACTTC.

The chain is built from TRBV7-2 and TRBJ1-4, with TRBD1 identical over 9 bases. Trimming cost V 4 bases and J 8 bases; bases outside gene matches: 5. Looked up from germline, CDR1 is SGHTA and CDR2 is FQGNSA. The CDR3 is 14 residues long. In DNA, the CDR3 is TGTGCCAGCAGCTGGGGACAGGGAAAGGAAAAACTGTTTTTT. Encoded protein: CASSWGQGKEKLFF.

The chain recombines TRBV15 with TRBJ1-2, with a weak D call TRBD1 (6 bases). Trimming stripped 3 bases from V and 10 bases from J, with 12 bases between. CDR3 length equals 12 residues. Germline-derived CDR1 and CDR2 are LNHNV and YYDKDF (reference sequence). For the CDR3, the DNA is TGTGCCACCAGCAGGCGGGGGCTCGACTACACCTTC. This encodes CATSRRGLDYTF.

The chain is built from TRBV6-6 and TRBJ2-3; the match to TRBD1 covers 9 bases. Looked up from germline, CDR1 is MNHNY and CDR2 is SVGAGI (reference sequence). The CDR3 totals 16 residues. V was clipped by 7 bases and J by 3 bases; unmatched bases: 11. The CDR3 spells CASTAVVGQGTDTQYF. In nucleotides, the CDR3 is TGTGCCAGCACTGCGGTTGTTGGACAGGGGACAGATACGCAGTATTTT.

The V gene is TRBV19, the J gene TRBJ2-1; 9 bases line up with TRBD1. Trimming took 4 bases from V and 8 from J; bases not matched to a gene: 6. The CDR3 length is 14 residues. In germline, CDR1 is LNHDA, CDR2 SQIVND (reference sequence). This chain's CDR3 is CASSRGQGRDEQFF. The CDR3 coding sequence is TGTGCCAGTAGTAGGGGACAGGGTAGGGATGAGCAGTTCTTC.

This clone appeared a few times. V is TRBV2 and J is TRBJ2-7; D is unresolved. Germline V gene lookup returns CDR1 SNHLY and CDR2 FYNNEI. The CDR3 runs 11 residues. V dropped 4 bases and J dropped 6 bases, with 7 bases sitting between them. The CDR3 coding sequence is TGTGCCAGCAGTGTCCGGGCCGAGCAGTACTTC. As protein: CASSVRAEQYF. The full variable domain, with the rest looked up from reference TRBV2 and TRBJ2-7, is EPEVTQTPSHQVTQMGQEVILRCVPISNHLYFYWYRQILGQKVEFLVSFYNNEISEKSEIFDDQFSVERPDGSNFTLKIRSTKLEDSAMYFCASSVRAEQYFGPGTRLTVT.

In DNA, the CDR3 is TGTGCCAGCACCCCTAAAAGCACAGATACGCAGTATTTT. It codes for CASTPKSTDTQYF. The rearrangement uses TRBV5-6 and TRBJ2-3; D unresolved. This CDR3 comprises 13 residues. V shed 6 bases and J shed 0 bases, with 8 bases lying between them. Germline V gene sequence: CDR1 SGHDT, CDR2 YYEEEE.